Presented here are 27 T cell receptor beta chains from one specimen sequenced in a study of blood T cell repertoires in COVID-19. The repertoire was sequenced with immunoSEQ multiplex PCR; TCRdb's copy has only in-frame clones and lacks some. The data show fewer than 250,000 clones, with around 86% seen just once and 3% held by the top ten. Sequencing was carried out using peripheral blood. These TCRs come from a man in his 60s with acute or convalescent COVID-19.

V and J are TRBV2 and TRBJ1-2; 9 bases map to TRBD1. The CDR3 runs 15 residues. The J segment lost 4 bases and the V segment lost 3 bases, leaving 6 bases of the junction unmatched. The germline CDR1 and CDR2 sequences are SNHLY and FYNNEI. The DNA of the CDR3 is TGTGCCAGCAGTGAGCTACAGGGGGCGCGCTATGGCTACACCTTC. Translated: CASSELQGARYGYTF.

The rearrangement links TRBV19 to TRBJ1-5; 10 nucleotides match TRBD1. Germline V CDR1 and CDR2: LNHDA, SQIVND (reference sequence). Germline trimming cut 1 base from V and 6 bases from J; bases unmatched to any gene: 3. CDR3 length: 15 amino acids. The CDR3 loop is CASSIGTGGVQPQHF. CDR3 DNA sequence: TGTGCCAGTAGTATAGGGACAGGGGGGGTTCAGCCCCAGCATTTT.

V is TRBV19 and J is TRBJ2-2, with D possibly TRBD2 on 6 matching bases. Germline V gene sequence: CDR1 LNHDA, CDR2 SQIVND (reference sequence). Trimming took 6 bases from V and 3 from J, leaving 11 bases between them. The CDR3 sequence is 14 residues long. CDR3 sequence: CASRKLADTGELFF. The CDR3 DNA reads TGTGCCAGTAGGAAACTAGCCGACACCGGGGAGCTGTTTTTT.

This clone was seen a few times. V and J are TRBV7-9 and TRBJ2-5, with TRBD2 matching 10 bases. This CDR3 is built from 15 residues. Germline V CDR1 and CDR2: SEHNR, FQNEAQ (reference sequence). V was pared by 3 bases and J by 6 bases, with 7 bases of the junction left unmatched. The CDR3 coding sequence is TGTGCCAGCAGCTTTTCTAGCGGGGGTGGGAAGACCCAGTACTTC. The encoded protein is CASSFSSGGGKTQYF.

V gene TRBV3-1 (or the pseudogene TRBV3-2) combines with J gene TRBJ2-7; 10 bases line up with TRBD2. V was pared by 4 bases and J by 9 bases, with 12 bases of the junction left unmatched. The CDR3 consists of 15 residues. Per the germline V gene, CDR1 is LGHDT and CDR2 is YNNKEL (reference sequence). The CDR3 is CASSPLLAGAAGQYF. CDR3 DNA sequence: TGTGCCAGCAGCCCCCTCCTAGCGGGGGCGGCGGGGCAGTACTTC.

The chain is built from TRBV7-9 and TRBJ1-2; the D gene is possibly TRBD1 (5 bases). Per the germline V gene, CDR1 is SEHNR and CDR2 is FQNEAQ (reference sequence). With 1 base removed from V and 2 bases from J, the gap between germline ends came to 11 bases. The CDR3 extends over 15 amino acids. CDR3 nucleotide sequence: TGTGCCAGCAGCTTAGACAGGACCTTCAACTATGGCTACACCTTC. This translates into CASSLDRTFNYGYTF.

The chain is built from TRBV2 and TRBJ2-1; TRBD1 matches at 9 bases. CDR3 length: 19 residues. Trimming removed 6 bases from V and 7 bases from J; junction bases left unmatched: 22. Germline V gene sequence: CDR1 SNHLY, CDR2 FYNNEI. This CDR3 reads CASRPYGAQQGARRNEQFF. CDR3 DNA sequence: TGTGCCAGCAGGCCCTACGGCGCCCAACAGGGGGCGCGGAGGAATGAGCAGTTCTTC.

J is TRBJ1-1 and V is TRBV28, with D tentatively TRBD1 (5 bases). The CDR3 spans 15 residues. V was pared by 5 bases and J by 1 base, with 14 bases between. Germline CDR1 MDHEN, CDR2 SYDVKM. DNA of the CDR3: TGTGCCAGCAGTCCGACGTGGGGCCGGAACACTGAAGCTTTCTTT. Translating it yields CASSPTWGRNTEAFF.

V gene TRBV7-2 combines with J gene TRBJ1-2; tentatively, D is TRBD1 (6 bases). Germline V gene lookup returns CDR1 SGHTA and CDR2 FQGNSA. The CDR3 runs 14 residues. Trimming removed 1 base from V and 5 bases from J, with 11 bases in between. The CDR3 region is CASSLGTVNYGYTF. CDR3 nucleotide sequence: TGTGCCAGCAGCTTAGGGACAGTAAATTATGGCTACACCTTC.

J is TRBJ2-3 and V is TRBV5-4; 10 bases are a match to TRBD2. V lost 1 base, J lost 4 bases, and 6 bases stayed unmatched. Germline CDR1 SGHNT, CDR2 YYREEE (reference sequence). The CDR3 consists of 16 residues. The CDR3 region is CASSLYTSGVADTQYF. The CDR3 bases are TGTGCCAGCAGCTTGTATACTAGCGGGGTGGCAGATACGCAGTATTTT.

This clone has a single count. The chain has TRBV27 and TRBJ2-7; 11 nucleotides align to TRBD1. Germline V gene sequence: CDR1 MNHEY, CDR2 SMNVEV (reference sequence). CDR3 length: 19 residues. Trimming took 1 base from V and 3 from J; bases not matched to a gene: 14. The CDR3 nucleotides are TGTGCCAGCAGTTTATACAGTTACCGGGGACAGGGGGGGAACTACGAGCAGTACTTC. Its protein is CASSLYSYRGQGGNYEQYF.

The rearrangement joins TRBV5-6 to TRBJ2-4; 9 bases are a match to TRBD2. The CDR3 length is 18 residues. J gave up 0 bases and V 2 bases, and 9 bases lay outside the gene matches. Germline values: CDR1 SGHDT, CDR2 YYEEEE. The CDR3 spells CASSLGTSSRSAKNIQYF. The DNA for the CDR3 is TGTGCCAGCAGCTTAGGGACTAGCTCGCGCTCAGCCAAAAACATTCAGTACTTC.

In DNA, the CDR3 is TGTGCCAGCAGCCACTGGTCCTCGCGGGGGGCCAGGCAGGAGACCCAGTACTTC. Translation: CASSHWSSRGARQETQYF. V usage is TRBV3-1 (or the pseudogene TRBV3-2) and J usage is TRBJ2-5; TRBD2 matches 8 bases. Germline values: CDR1 LGHDT, CDR2 YNNKEL (reference sequence). V shed 3 bases and J 5 bases; nucleotides not matched to a gene: 17. The CDR3 loop spans 18 amino acids.

V gene TRBV27 combines with J gene TRBJ1-2, with 7 bases fitting TRBD1. CDR3 size: 15 residues. With 6 bases clipped from V and 5 bases from J, the junction kept 12 bases outside the gene matches. Germline lookup yields CDR1 MNHEY and CDR2 SMNVEV (reference sequence). The CDR3 protein is CASSAGGLWAYGYTF. The CDR3 nucleotides are TGTGCCAGCAGCGCAGGGGGGCTTTGGGCGTATGGCTACACCTTC.

This sequence joins TRBV28 and TRBJ1-2, with D possibly matching TRBD1 (6 bases). With 5 bases removed from V and 4 bases from J, the gap between germline ends came to 14 bases. CDR1 and CDR2 from the germline V gene are MDHEN and SYDVKM. The CDR3 consists of 14 residues. DNA for the CDR3: TGTGCCAGCAGTCCCGACAGGAGATCCTATGGCTACACCTTC. It specifies CASSPDRRSYGYTF.

The chain employs TRBV18 and TRBJ1-4; the D gene is possibly TRBD1 (5 bases). Germline V CDR1 and CDR2: KGHSH, LQKENI. CDR3 length: 16 residues. The V end was cut by 2 bases, the J end by 5 bases, with 15 bases between. CDR3: CASSPGQGRSNEKLFF. The DNA of the CDR3 is TGTGCCAGCTCACCAGGGCAGGGAAGGTCGAATGAAAAACTGTTTTTT.

The chain joins TRBV19 to TRBJ2-6; 7 bases are a match to TRBD2. Germline V gene lookup returns CDR1 LNHDA and CDR2 SQIVND (reference sequence). The CDR3 runs 15 residues. Unmatched junction bases numbered 4, after V lost 4 bases and J lost 4 bases. CDR3 DNA sequence: TGTGCCAGTAGTAGTACAGCGGGGGGGGCCAACGTCCTGACTTTC. This gives the protein CASSSTAGGANVLTF.

With regard to this clone: Mismatch with germline at one junction end may stem from a read error. This chain joins TRBV11-2 and TRBJ2-7, with D possibly being TRBD2 (6 bases). The germline gives CDR1 SGHAT, CDR2 FQNNGV. The CDR3 runs 14 residues. The CDR3 region has the DNA TGTGCCAGCAGCCCCCTTTGGGACTCCTTCGAGCAGTACTTC. Amino acids: CASSPLWDSFEQYF.

The chain combines TRBV5-1 with TRBJ2-7, with TRBD1 matching over 9 bases. With 3 bases clipped from V and 4 bases from J, the junction kept 5 bases outside the gene matches. Germline lookup yields CDR1 SGHRS and CDR2 YFSETQ. The CDR3 extends over 14 amino acids. CDR3 DNA sequence: TGCGCCAGCAGCTCGACAGGGGGAGAATACGAGCAGTACTTC. It encodes CASSSTGGEYEQYF.

This sequence joins TRBV27 and TRBJ1-5; the match to TRBD1 covers 7 bases. Germline V CDR1 and CDR2: MNHEY, SMNVEV (reference sequence). V trimming: 5 bases; J trimming: 7 bases; junction bases outside the gene matches: 5. The CDR3 spans 13 residues. The CDR3 coding sequence is TGTGCCAGCAGTCTACAGGGGTACCAGCCCCAGCATTTT. Protein: CASSLQGYQPQHF.

This sequence joins TRBV30 and TRBJ2-5; TRBD1 is a possible D gene (6 bases). The CDR3 has 17 residues. Germline CDR1 is GTSNPN and CDR2 is SVGIG (reference sequence). The V end lost 2 bases, the J end lost 2 bases, and 21 bases lay between the germline ends. The CDR3 here is CAWSTNVGQRRQETQYF. DNA for the CDR3: TGTGCCTGGAGTACGAACGTCGGACAGCGGAGACAAGAGACCCAGTACTTC.

The rearrangement joins TRBV5-1 to TRBJ1-1, with D possibly matching TRBD1 (5 bases). Looked up from germline, CDR1 is SGHRS and CDR2 is YFSETQ. The V end lost 0 bases, the J end lost 5 bases, and 14 bases lay between the germline ends. The CDR3 has 15 residues. This chain's CDR3 is CASSLAGQGLTEAFF. CDR3 in DNA: TGCGCCAGCAGCTTGGCAGGGCAGGGCTTGACTGAAGCTTTCTTT. Looking up the rest from reference TRBV5-1 and TRBJ1-1 gives the full variable domain: KAGVTQTPRYLIKTRGQQVTLSCSPISGHRSVSWYQQTPGQGLQFLFEYFSETQRNKGNFPGRFSGRQFSNSRSEMNVSTLELGDSALYLCASSLAGQGLTEAFFGQGTRLTVV.

The J gene is TRBJ1-1, the V gene TRBV19; 7 bases agree with TRBD1. This CDR3 comprises 14 residues. With V trimmed by 2 bases and J by 5 bases, 5 bases remained unmatched. The germline V gene encodes CDR1 LNHDA and CDR2 SQIVND (reference sequence). The CDR3 DNA reads TGTGCCAGTAGTATAACAGGGGTTTTAACTGAAGCTTTCTTT. As protein: CASSITGVLTEAFF.

The chain links TRBV6-1 to TRBJ1-2, with 8 positions matching TRBD1. The trim removed 1 base at V and 4 bases at J, leaving 8 bases unmatched. From germline, CDR1 is MNHNS and CDR2 SASEGT. The CDR3 is 16 residues long. CDR3 DNA: TGTGCCAGCAGTGAAGATCCAGGGGGCTACGGCTATGGCTACACCTTC. It translates to CASSEDPGGYGYGYTF.

CDR3 protein: CASTQISNYGYTF. The CDR3 DNA sequence: TGTGCCAGCACGCAGATATCTAACTATGGCTACACCTTC. The chain combines TRBV28 with TRBJ1-2; D is unclear. With 7 bases removed from V and 0 bases from J, the gap between germline ends came to 9 bases. The CDR3 extends over 13 amino acids. CDR1 MDHEN and CDR2 SYDVKM come from the germline V gene.

This clone was detected once. The genes are TRBV11-3 and TRBJ2-1; perhaps TRBD1 as D (5 bases). The CDR3 loop spans 14 amino acids. The V gene's germline CDR1 is SGHNT and CDR2 YENEEA. V lost 1 base, J lost 5 bases, and 9 bases lay in between. CDR3 sequence reads: CASSLGLGHNEQFF. The CDR3 DNA follows: TGTGCCAGCAGCTTAGGGCTGGGGCACAATGAGCAGTTCTTC.

The chain couples TRBV6-2 or TRBV6-3 to TRBJ2-3, with 9 bases lining up with TRBD2. The length of the CDR3 is 16 residues. The V segment lost 4 bases and the J segment 2 bases; nucleotides outside the gene matches: 7. CDR1 is MNHEY, CDR2 SVGEGT, per germline. CDR3 loop: CASSSRRGGPTDTQYF. In DNA form, the CDR3 reads TGTGCCAGCAGTTCCCGGCGGGGGGGCCCCACAGATACGCAGTATTTT.